This T cell receptor (beta chain) was identified during a study of blood T cell repertoires in COVID-19. Study-level background: There were acute and convalescent COVID-19 samples, and they came from the United States, Italy and Spain.

CDR3 length equals 15 residues. Germline V gene sequence: CDR1 SGHRS, CDR2 YFSETQ. V was pared by 4 bases and J by 4 bases, with 14 bases between. Original data processing: From reference gene primer amplification, estimates of nucleated cell counts were derived. TCRdb's copy holds only in-frame clones and misses some; the assay was immunoSEQ multiplex PCR. The V and J calls and clone size come from that table; D and trimming were worked out from the DNA. The sample shows some 260,000 clones, about 79% of them seen only once. This TCR came from a man older than 75 with acute or convalescent COVID-19. This chain joins TRBV5-1 and TRBJ1-4; maybe TRBD1 (5 bases). What was sequenced was peripheral blood. CDR3 in DNA: TGCGCCAGCAGCCCAGGGCCCTCGGATAATGAAAAACTGTTTTTT. It is translated as CASSPGPSDNEKLFF.